This T cell receptor beta chain stems from a study of naive and memory T cell subsets. Study-wide points: Over 95% of naive TCR sequences appeared only once after error correction, unlike memory subsets. A few larger clonotypes appeared in naive repertoires, especially CD8, possibly memory cells re-expressing CD45RA.

This clonotype has a count of ten or more. What it recognizes is unknown. Cells stained for CD3, CD4, CD8, CD45RA and CD27 were sorted into four subsets. Two oligonucleotides, mixed equimolar, formed the beta constant-region primer covering TRBC1 and TRBC2. Ligated cDNA was amplified by four rounds of PCR with nested alpha and beta constant-region primers and SP2. TCRdb reprocessed the UMI-ligation and nested PCR reads with MiXCR, giving one entry per CDR3 protein. The sample carries 150,000 or so distinct CDR3 sequences, 22% recorded once. This CDR3 region has 13 residues. Germline CDR1 reads KGHSH; CDR2 reads LQKENI. V lost 3 bases and J 5 bases, leaving 7 bases between the germline ends.

The receptor comes from a human donor in good health. The gene calls are TRBV18 and TRBJ1-4; no firm D call. The sequencing sample was made of naive CD4+ T cells from blood. CDR3 sequence reads: CASSPQRNEKLFF. Here the CDR3 DNA reads TGTGCCAGCTCACCGCAAAGGAATGAAAAACTGTTTTTT.